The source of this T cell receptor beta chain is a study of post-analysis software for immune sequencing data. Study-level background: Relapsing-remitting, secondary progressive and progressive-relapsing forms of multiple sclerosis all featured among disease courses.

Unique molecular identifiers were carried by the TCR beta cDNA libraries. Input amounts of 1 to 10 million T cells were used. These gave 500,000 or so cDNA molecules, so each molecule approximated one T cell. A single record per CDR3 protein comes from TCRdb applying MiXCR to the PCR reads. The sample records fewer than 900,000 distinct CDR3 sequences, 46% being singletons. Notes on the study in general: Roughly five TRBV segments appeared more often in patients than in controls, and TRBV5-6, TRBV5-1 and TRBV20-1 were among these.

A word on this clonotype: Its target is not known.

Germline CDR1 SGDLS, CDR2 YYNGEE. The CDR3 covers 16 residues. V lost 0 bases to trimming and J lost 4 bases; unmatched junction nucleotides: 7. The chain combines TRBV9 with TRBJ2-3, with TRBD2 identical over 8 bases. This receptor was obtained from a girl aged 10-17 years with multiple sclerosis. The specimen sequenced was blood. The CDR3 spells CASSVDLAGRSDTQYF. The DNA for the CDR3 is TGTGCCAGCAGCGTAGATCTAGCGGGCAGGTCAGATACGCAGTATTTT.